The 19 T cell receptor beta chains reported below all come from one sample, sequenced in a study of shared clonotypes between healthy human individuals. The naive CD8 fraction comprised CD45RO-negative cells positively selected for CCR7 and excluded terminally differentiated effector memory CD45RA+ cells. Assay: immunoSEQ multiplex PCR; the TCRdb copy retains only in-frame clones and omits some. Of about 820,000 clones listed, 80% to 95% are singletons. The source material was naive CD8+ T cells sorted from blood. The source of these receptors is a man aged 30 to 39 in good health.

V usage is TRBV25-1 and J usage is TRBJ2-1; possible D gene TRBD2, 7 bases. V was pared by 1 base and J by 2 bases, with 9 bases between. This CDR3 spans 15 amino acids. Germline V gene sequence: CDR1 MGHDK, CDR2 SYGVNS. CDR3 residues: CASSEFGGPYNEQFF. The CDR3, as DNA: TGTGCCAGCAGTGAATTCGGGGGGCCCTACAATGAGCAGTTCTTC.

The gene calls are TRBV29-1 and TRBJ2-5; D may be TRBD1 (6 bases). The CDR3 sequence is 13 residues long. Per the germline V gene, CDR1 is SQVTM and CDR2 is ANQGSEA. V was clipped by 5 bases and J by 5 bases, with 15 bases between them. The CDR3 loop is CSVQTGRVETQYF. DNA for the CDR3: TGCAGCGTTCAAACAGGGAGAGTGGAGACCCAGTACTTC.

The chain uses TRBV29-1 and TRBJ2-1; D may match TRBD1 or TRBD2 (5 bases each). V was pared by 8 bases and J by 0 bases, with 11 bases between. The germline V gene encodes CDR1 SQVTM and CDR2 ANQGSEA. The CDR3 sequence is 13 residues long. This CDR3 reads CSLLRGSYNEQFF. The DNA for the CDR3 is TGCAGCCTGTTGAGGGGCTCCTACAATGAGCAGTTCTTC.

The chain is built from TRBV21-1 and TRBJ2-7; the table's D call, TRBD2, was not checked against the DNA. TRBV21-1 is a pseudogene segment. The CDR3 is 19 amino acids. The CDR3 sequence: CASSKSRHQDGLAPYEQYF. CDR3 sequence (DNA): TGTGCCAGCAGCAAATCCCGGCATCAGGACGGACTAGCCCCTTACGAGCAGTACTTC.

The V gene is TRBV23-1, the J gene TRBJ2-7; perhaps D is TRBD1 or TRBD2 (5 bases each). TRBV23-1 is recorded as an ORF, its role being uncertain. This CDR3 has 16 residues. Trimming left V 4 bases short and J 0 bases short, with 16 bases between. This CDR3 is CASSPTRGRNSYEQYF. Here the CDR3 DNA reads TGCGCCAGCAGTCCCACTAGGGGCAGGAACTCCTACGAGCAGTACTTC.

V and J are TRBV7-8 and TRBJ1-1; D is perhaps TRBD1 (6 bases). Between the trimmed V and J ends, which lost 5 bases and 5 bases, there was a span of 18 bases. The CDR3 covers 15 residues. In germline, CDR1 is SGHVS, CDR2 FQNEAQ. The CDR3 loop is CASSQRVWGQTEAFF. The CDR3, as DNA: TGTGCCAGCAGCCAGAGGGTCTGGGGGCAGACTGAAGCTTTCTTT.

This sequence joins TRBV14 and TRBJ2-1, with 8 bases aligning to TRBD2. The germline V gene has CDR1 SGHDN and CDR2 FVKESK. The CDR3 spans 18 residues. With V trimmed by 2 bases and J by 0 bases, 9 bases remained unmatched. CDR3 loop: CASSQPINSGSSYNEQFF. The CDR3 nucleotides read TGTGCCAGCAGCCAACCAATAAACAGCGGGAGCTCCTACAATGAGCAGTTCTTC.

A word on this clone: In the same sample, other DNA sequences code for this CDR3. The gene calls are TRBV29-1 and TRBJ2-1, with 10 bases that match TRBD2. V dropped 1 base and J dropped 1; count of bases not matched to a gene: 1. This CDR3 region has 15 residues. Germline loops: CDR1 SQVTM, CDR2 ANQGSEA. CDR3 DNA: TGCAGCGTTGAAGGGACTAGCGGTTCCTACAATGAGCAGTTCTTC. Its protein is CSVEGTSGSYNEQFF.

The chain is built from TRBV5-8 and TRBJ2-3, with 7 bases that match TRBD2. The germline gives CDR1 SGHTS, CDR2 YDEGEE. This CDR3 spans 17 amino acids. Germline trimming cut 1 base from V and 0 bases from J; bases unmatched to any gene: 8. Here the CDR3 DNA reads TGTGCCAGCAGCTTGAAGCGGGGAACCTTTAGCACAGATACGCAGTATTTT. Residues: CASSLKRGTFSTDTQYF.

This chain's CDR3 is CASSDGQNWSEQFF. As DNA, the CDR3 is TGTGCCAGCAGCGACGGACAGAATTGGAGTGAGCAGTTCTTC. The V gene is TRBV2, the J gene TRBJ2-1, with D perhaps matching TRBD1 (6 bases). Germline lookup yields CDR1 SNHLY and CDR2 FYNNEI. This CDR3 comprises 14 residues. Trimming pared 6 bases from V and 9 bases from J, leaving 18 bases between.

The chain recombines TRBV6-1 with TRBJ1-3; D is perhaps TRBD1 (5 bases). V was shortened by 2 bases and J by 0 bases, with 8 bases between the two germline ends. Germline V lookup: CDR1 MNHNS, CDR2 SASEGT. The CDR3 loop spans 15 amino acids. Here the CDR3 DNA reads TGTGCCAGCAGTGAATCGGGGGTCTCTGGAAACACCATATATTTT. It translates to CASSESGVSGNTIYF.

The rearrangement joins TRBV5-6 to TRBJ2-7; no definite D call. Germline CDR1 is SGHDT and CDR2 is YYEEEE. The ends were cut back, 1 base at V and 0 bases at J, with 8 bases in the middle. The CDR3 is made up of 14 amino acids. Here the CDR3 DNA reads TGTGCCAGCAGCTTGTGGCGGAGCTCCTACGAGCAGTACTTC. It is translated as CASSLWRSSYEQYF.

V and J are TRBV27 and TRBJ1-1; a weak D match, TRBD1 (6 bases). The CDR3 extends over 15 amino acids. Germline CDR1 is MNHEY and CDR2 is SMNVEV (reference sequence). V was shortened by 2 bases and J by 0 bases, with 10 bases between the two germline ends. The CDR3 sequence: CASSLGNRVNTEAFF. CDR3 DNA: TGTGCCAGCAGTTTAGGTAACAGGGTGAACACTGAAGCTTTCTTT.

This rearrangement joins TRBV7-2 to TRBJ2-1; 7 nucleotides align to TRBD1. The germline CDR1 and CDR2 sequences are SGHTA and FQGNSA. V was clipped by 5 bases and J by 7 bases; unmatched bases: 8. The CDR3 runs 14 residues. Written as DNA, the CDR3 is TGTGCCAGCAGCCTGACAGGGTATGGGAATGAGCAGTTCTTC. It specifies CASSLTGYGNEQFF.

V and J are TRBV29-1 and TRBJ2-7, with unresolved D. With 1 base removed from V and 3 bases from J, the gap between germline ends came to 16 bases. There are 15 residues in the CDR3. Per germline, CDR1 SQVTM and CDR2 ANQGSEA. CDR3 nucleotides: TGCAGCGTTGAAGCGGGCCGCGACTCACGCTACGAGCAGTACTTC. The encoded protein is CSVEAGRDSRYEQYF.

For this clone: An end of the junction differs from the germline gene, which may be a read error. The chain uses TRBV6-5 and TRBJ2-7; D is unclear. Germline V lookup: CDR1 MNHEY, CDR2 SVGAGI. The CDR3 sequence is 13 residues long. CDR3 bases: TGTGCCGGCAGTCTAGGGCAATTGGTCGAGCAGTACTTC. It specifies CAGSLGQLVEQYF.

This chain uses TRBV2 with TRBJ1-4, with D possibly being TRBD1 (5 bases). Germline CDR1 and CDR2: SNHLY and FYNNEI. The CDR3 sequence is 15 residues long. V was shortened by 5 bases and J by 0 bases, with 10 bases between the two germline ends. For the CDR3, the DNA is TGTGCCAGCAGTAGACAGACTGCAACTAATGAAAAACTGTTTTTT. Protein: CASSRQTATNEKLFF. Full variable domain (outside the CDR3, taken from reference TRBV2 and TRBJ1-4): EPEVTQTPSHQVTQMGQEVILRCVPISNHLYFYWYRQILGQKVEFLVSFYNNEISEKSEIFDDQFSVERPDGSNFTLKIRSTKLEDSAMYFCASSRQTATNEKLFFGSGTQLSVL.

V usage is TRBV7-9 and J usage is TRBJ1-2, with D possibly matching TRBD1 (5 bases). CDR1 is SEHNR, CDR2 FQNEAQ, per germline (reference sequence). The CDR3 has 14 residues. With 1 base removed from V and 6 bases from J, the gap between germline ends came to 12 bases. The CDR3 bases are TGTGCCAGCAGCTTAGGAGTAACGGGGGATGGCTACACCTTC. It encodes CASSLGVTGDGYTF.

The chain carries TRBV7-8 and TRBJ2-7, with 9 bases identical to TRBD2. CDR1 is SGHVS, CDR2 FQNEAQ, per germline. The V segment lost 4 bases and the J segment 3 bases; nucleotides outside the gene matches: 10. This CDR3 is 16 amino acids long. This CDR3 reads CASSSSGAGGFYEQYF. The CDR3 nucleotides read TGTGCCAGCAGCTCCTCTGGAGCGGGAGGCTTCTACGAGCAGTACTTC.